This T cell receptor (beta chain) was documented in a study of T cell repertoires in cytomegalovirus infection. At the level of the study: The public TCR beta signatures pointed to both CMV infection and matching HLA type.

In TCRdb, the reads were re-called with MiXCR into one record per CDR3 protein. The sample contains 450,000 to 550,000 distinct CDR3 sequences, 15% to 20% of which appear only once. The germline gives CDR1 DFQATT, CDR2 SNEGSKA (reference sequence). V was trimmed by 7 bases and J by 10 bases, leaving 25 bases between them. CDR3 length: 14 residues. This clonotype was obtained from a human donor in good health (CMV status not recorded). Some clones in this sample may be carry-over from other donors' samples. The chain couples TRBV20-1 to TRBJ1-1; D gene ambiguous. The material sequenced was CD8+ T cells from PBMCs. The DNA of the CDR3 is TGCAGTGTCGCCCGGGAAGGGCAGCGTGTAGGAGCTTTCTTT. As protein: CSVAREGQRVGAFF.